The present TCR beta chain was sequenced within a study of T cell responses to AZD1222 COVID-19 vaccine. Turning to this clone: The antigen is undetermined.

CDR3 size: 15 residues. Germline V gives CDR1 LNHDA, CDR2 SQIVND (reference sequence). Trimming stripped 2 bases from V and 0 bases from J, with 8 bases between. Sequencing used immunoSEQ multiplex PCR; TCRdb keeps in-frame clones, though not all of them. Here the sample spans 72,000 or so clones, around 89% being singletons. Overall study findings and caveats: The study sampled repertoires only after the peak T cell response.

The gene calls are TRBV19 and TRBJ1-3; no clear D. Sequencing used peripheral blood, obtained 28 days after the second AZD1222 dose. The source of this sequence is an adult who received the AZD1222 COVID-19 vaccine. The CDR3: CASSILADSGNTIYF. The CDR3, as DNA: TGTGCCAGTAGTATATTGGCAGACTCTGGAAACACCATATATTTT. The complete variable domain, with remaining parts taken from reference TRBV19 and TRBJ1-3, reads DGGITQSPKYLFRKEGQNVTLSCEQNLNHDAMYWYRQDPGQGLRLIYYSQIVNDFQKGDIAEGYSVSREKKESFPLTVTSAQKNPTAFYLCASSILADSGNTIYFGEGSWLTVV.